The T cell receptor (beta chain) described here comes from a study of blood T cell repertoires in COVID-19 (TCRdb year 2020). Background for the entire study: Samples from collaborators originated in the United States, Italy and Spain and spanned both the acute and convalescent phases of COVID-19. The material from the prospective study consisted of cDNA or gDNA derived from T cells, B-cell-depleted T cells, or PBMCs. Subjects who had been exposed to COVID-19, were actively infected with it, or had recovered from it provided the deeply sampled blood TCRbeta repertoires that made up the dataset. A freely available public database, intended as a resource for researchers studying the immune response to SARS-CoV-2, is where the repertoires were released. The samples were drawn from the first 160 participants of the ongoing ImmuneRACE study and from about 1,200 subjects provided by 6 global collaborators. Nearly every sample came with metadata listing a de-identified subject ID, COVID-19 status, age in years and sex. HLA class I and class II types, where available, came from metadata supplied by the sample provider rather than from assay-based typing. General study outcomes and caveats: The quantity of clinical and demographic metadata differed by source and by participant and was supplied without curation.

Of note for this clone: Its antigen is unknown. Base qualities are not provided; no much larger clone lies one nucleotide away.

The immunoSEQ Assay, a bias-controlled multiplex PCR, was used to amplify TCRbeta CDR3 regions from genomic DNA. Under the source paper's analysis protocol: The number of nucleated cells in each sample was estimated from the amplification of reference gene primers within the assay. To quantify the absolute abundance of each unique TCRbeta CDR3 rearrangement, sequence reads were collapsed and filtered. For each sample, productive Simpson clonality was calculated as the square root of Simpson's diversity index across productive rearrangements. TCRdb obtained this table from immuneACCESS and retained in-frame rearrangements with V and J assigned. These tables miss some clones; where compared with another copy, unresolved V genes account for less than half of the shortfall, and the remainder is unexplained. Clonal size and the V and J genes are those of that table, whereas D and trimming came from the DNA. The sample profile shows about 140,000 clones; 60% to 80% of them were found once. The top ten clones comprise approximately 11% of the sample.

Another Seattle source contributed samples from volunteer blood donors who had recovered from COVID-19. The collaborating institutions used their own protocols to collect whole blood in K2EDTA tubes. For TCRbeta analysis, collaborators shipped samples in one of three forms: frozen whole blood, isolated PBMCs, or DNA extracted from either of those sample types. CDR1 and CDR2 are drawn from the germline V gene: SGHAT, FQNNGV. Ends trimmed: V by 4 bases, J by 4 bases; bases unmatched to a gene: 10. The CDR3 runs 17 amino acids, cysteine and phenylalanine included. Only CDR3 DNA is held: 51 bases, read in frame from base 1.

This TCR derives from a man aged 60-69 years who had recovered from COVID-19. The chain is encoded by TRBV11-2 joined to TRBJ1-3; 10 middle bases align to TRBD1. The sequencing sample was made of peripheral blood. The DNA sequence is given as TGTGCCAGCAGCTCCCTATCCGGGACAGGGGACGGAAACACCATATATTTT. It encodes CASSSLSGTGDGNTIYF.